These 30 T cell receptor beta chains were all obtained from the same sample, sequenced in a study of blood T cell repertoires in COVID-19. Clones were read by immunoSEQ multiplex PCR, and TCRdb kept only the in-frame ones, dropping some. The data show 200,000 to 300,000 clones, about 90% seen once. The specimen was peripheral blood. The receptors come from a man in his sixties with acute or convalescent COVID-19.

The gene calls are TRBV29-1 and TRBJ2-7; 9 positions match TRBD2. CDR1 and CDR2 (germline): SQVTM, ANQGSEA. V lost 6 bases to trimming and J lost 0 bases; unmatched junction nucleotides: 6. CDR3 size: 14 residues. CDR3 sequence: CSVRKREDSYEQYF. The CDR3 region has the DNA TGCAGCGTCCGAAAGCGGGAGGACTCCTACGAGCAGTACTTC.

The gene calls are TRBV7-2 and TRBJ2-1; TRBD2 matches 9 bases. V shed 10 bases, J shed 3 bases, and the junction held 10 bases outside the gene matches. The CDR3 has 15 residues. The germline V gene encodes CDR1 SGHTA and CDR2 FQGNSA. CDR3 loop: CATKRAGGVYNEQFF. The DNA for the CDR3 is TGTGCCACCAAAAGGGCGGGAGGGGTCTACAATGAGCAGTTCTTC.

This chain connects TRBV7-9 to TRBJ2-7; 13 bases are shared with TRBD2. The germline V gene encodes CDR1 SEHNR and CDR2 FQNEAQ (reference sequence). Germline trimming cut 5 bases from V and 7 bases from J; bases unmatched to any gene: 8. CDR3 size: 15 residues. Here the CDR3 DNA reads TGTGCCAGCAGCCGAGGACTAGCGGGAGCTTGGGAGCAGTACTTC. This translates into CASSRGLAGAWEQYF.

The chain combines TRBV18 with TRBJ2-5; D is unresolved. V lost 3 bases and J lost 2, with 10 bases in between. Germline V gene sequence: CDR1 KGHSH, CDR2 LQKENI. The length of the CDR3 is 14 residues. CDR3 sequence reads: CASSPKAVQETQYF. The CDR3 coding sequence is TGTGCCAGCTCACCGAAAGCTGTACAAGAGACCCAGTACTTC.

The V gene is TRBV6-5, the J gene TRBJ2-1; no definite D call. Trimming took 4 bases from V and 9 from J, leaving 19 bases between them. The CDR3 is 15 residues long. Per the germline V gene, CDR1 is MNHEY and CDR2 is SVGAGI. This chain's CDR3 is CASSSQGSAPGEQFF. In nucleotides, the CDR3 is TGTGCCAGCAGTTCGCAAGGAAGTGCGCCGGGTGAGCAGTTCTTC.

In its sample, this clone was seen once. The V call is TRBV25-1, the J call TRBJ1-6; 11 nucleotides match TRBD1. V trimming: 4 bases; J trimming: 12 bases; junction bases outside the gene matches: 5. The germline V gene encodes CDR1 MGHDK and CDR2 SYGVNS. This CDR3 region has 14 residues. As DNA, the CDR3 is TGTGCCAGCAGTGCTGGGACAGGGGGAAGACCCCTCCACTTT. Protein sequence: CASSAGTGGRPLHF.

V and J are TRBV28 and TRBJ2-1; 13 bases map to TRBD2. The CDR3 runs 20 residues. J was trimmed by 0 bases and V by 6 bases; bases with no gene match: 14. Germline V gene data show CDR1 as MDHEN and CDR2 as SYDVKM. The CDR3, as DNA: TGTGCCAGCAGATCCCCTACTACTAGCGGGAGGGGCAGCTCCTACAATGAGCAGTTCTTC. It yields the protein CASRSPTTSGRGSSYNEQFF.

The genes are TRBV6-5 and TRBJ2-3; D is unresolved. The CDR3 is made up of 11 amino acids. Germline V lookup: CDR1 MNHEY, CDR2 SVGAGI. V lost 6 bases to trimming and J lost 5 bases, with 6 bases between them. In DNA form, the CDR3 reads TGTGCCAGCAGCCCAATAGATACGCAGTATTTT. It translates to CASSPIDTQYF.

This chain connects TRBV11-2 to TRBJ2-1; D remains ambiguous. The germline CDR1 and CDR2 sequences are SGHAT and FQNNGV. CDR3 length: 15 amino acids. V gave up 0 bases and J gave up 10 bases, with 16 bases separating them. CDR3: CASSLDMRLVNEQFF. The DNA for the CDR3 is TGTGCCAGCAGCTTAGATATGCGGCTAGTTAACGAGCAGTTCTTC.

This chain links TRBV4-2 with TRBJ1-5; no firm D call. Germline assignment: CDR1 LGHNA and CDR2 YNFKEQ. This CDR3 has 13 residues. Trimming pared 3 bases from V and 7 bases from J, leaving 10 bases between. The CDR3 region has the DNA TGTGCCAGCAGCCAGGACTCGGGCCAGCCCCAGCATTTT. Its protein is CASSQDSGQPQHF.

A remark on this clone: The junction and the germline gene differ at one end; a read error may be behind it. The CDR3 protein is CASNLALSGSSYEQYF. CDR3 in DNA: TGTGCCAGCAACTTAGCTCTTAGCGGAAGCTCCTACGAGCAGTACTTC. The V call is TRBV7-9, the J call TRBJ2-7; possible D gene TRBD2, 6 bases. The CDR3 length is 16 residues. Germline lookup yields CDR1 SEHNR and CDR2 FQNEAQ (reference sequence).

This rearrangement joins TRBV9 to TRBJ1-6; 8 nucleotides agree with TRBD1. The junction had 7 bases not matched to a gene; V was cut back by 4 bases and J by 7 bases. Germline V gene sequence: CDR1 SGDLS, CDR2 YYNGEE. CDR3 length: 15 residues. The CDR3 loop is CASSPLDRANSPLHF. The CDR3 bases are TGTGCCAGCAGCCCTCTGGACAGGGCAAATTCACCCCTCCACTTT. The full variable domain, its missing parts supplied by reference TRBV9 and TRBJ1-6, is DSGVTQTPKHLITATGQRVTLRCSPRSGDLSVYWYQQSLDQGLQFLIQYYNGEERAKGNILERFSAQQFPDLHSELNLSSLELGDSALYFCASSPLDRANSPLHFGNGTRLTVT.

J is TRBJ2-3 and V is TRBV7-9; possibly TRBD1 for D (5 bases). Germline CDR1 SEHNR, CDR2 FQNEAQ (reference sequence). The CDR3 sequence is 14 residues long. V was clipped by 4 bases and J by 1 base, with 9 bases between them. The CDR3 coding sequence is TGTGCCAGCAGCTCTACACAGGGCACAGATACGCAGTATTTT. Amino acid sequence: CASSSTQGTDTQYF.

CDR3 region: CASSERGSYGYTF. The CDR3 nucleotides are TGTGCCAGCAGTGAAAGGGGGTCCTATGGCTACACCTTC. The chain recombines TRBV6-1 with TRBJ1-2; possible D gene TRBD1, 6 bases. Trimming removed 2 bases at V and 4 bases at J, with 8 bases between. CDR1 is MNHNS and CDR2 is SASEGT in the germline V gene. This CDR3 is 13 amino acids long.

The V call is TRBV7-9, the J call TRBJ2-1; TRBD2 agrees at 10 bases. The V gene end was trimmed by 6 bases and the J gene end by 7 bases; junction bases not matched to a gene: 9. Per the germline V gene, CDR1 is SEHNR and CDR2 is FQNEAQ (reference sequence). This CDR3 spans 15 amino acids. The CDR3 loop is CASRLLAGEGNEQFF. CDR3 DNA: TGTGCCAGCAGGCTGCTAGCGGGAGAGGGGAATGAGCAGTTCTTC.

The chain is built from TRBV11-2 and TRBJ2-7; possible D gene TRBD1, 7 bases. There are 17 residues in the CDR3. Trimming stripped 5 bases from V and 2 bases from J, with 22 bases between. CDR1 and CDR2 from the germline V gene are SGHAT and FQNNGV. CDR3 sequence (DNA): TGTGCCAGCAGCCCCCAGGGGGGCGGCTCCTATCCCTACGAGCAGTACTTC. It codes for CASSPQGGGSYPYEQYF.

V gene TRBV7-9 combines with J gene TRBJ2-4; TRBD1 is a possible D gene (5 bases). Trimming removed 0 bases from V and 6 bases from J, with 9 bases in between. CDR3 size: 14 residues. CDR1 is SEHNR and CDR2 is FQNEAQ in the germline V gene (reference sequence). In DNA form, the CDR3 reads TGTGCCAGCAGCTTAGCAGGGGCTGGAAACATTCAGTACTTC. Translated: CASSLAGAGNIQYF.

This clone showed up just once. The V gene is TRBV7-2, the J gene TRBJ2-7; no clear D gene. Germline assignment: CDR1 SGHTA and CDR2 FQGNSA. Trimming left V 4 bases short and J 4 bases short, with 14 bases between. The CDR3 is made up of 14 amino acids. The CDR3 DNA sequence: TGTGCCAGCAGCTGGAACCCTTCGGGTTACGAGCAGTACTTC. It specifies CASSWNPSGYEQYF.

This chain connects TRBV7-2 to TRBJ2-3, with a weak D call TRBD1 (6 bases). Trimming took 0 bases from V and 1 from J, leaving 14 bases between them. This CDR3 has 17 residues. From germline, CDR1 is SGHTA and CDR2 FQGNSA. DNA for the CDR3: TGTGCCAGCAGCTTAGCCCCGACAGGAACACGCACAGATACGCAGTATTTT. It codes for CASSLAPTGTRTDTQYF.

This clone appeared a single time. DNA for the CDR3: TGTGCCAGCAGCTACCGACGGGAGCGCACCCTCCACTTT. It codes for CASSYRRERTLHF. The chain is built from TRBV7-2 and TRBJ1-6; D is unclear. The CDR3 runs 13 residues. Trimming removed 4 bases from V and 14 bases from J, with 15 bases in between. Germline CDR1 reads SGHTA; CDR2 reads FQGNSA.

With respect to this clone: The same CDR3 arises from other DNA sequences in this sample as well. The rearrangement joins TRBV5-1 to TRBJ2-7; TRBD1 might be the D (6 bases). The CDR3 loop spans 13 amino acids. Trimming removed 2 bases at V and 4 bases at J, with 10 bases between. Germline CDR1 is SGHRS and CDR2 is YFSETQ. The CDR3 sequence is CASSLQGTYEQYF. The CDR3 DNA sequence: TGCGCCAGCAGCTTACAGGGTACGTACGAGCAGTACTTC.

CDR3 in amino acids: CASSLGDRGWGNEQYF. CDR3 in DNA: TGTGCCAGCAGCTTAGGGGACAGGGGTTGGGGAAACGAGCAGTACTTC. This rearrangement joins TRBV7-2 to TRBJ2-7, with 10 bases identical to TRBD1. CDR1 and CDR2 from the germline V gene are SGHTA and FQGNSA. The CDR3 runs to 16 residues. The ends lost 1 base at V and 5 bases at J; junction bases unmatched: 8.

The V and J genes are TRBV24-1 and TRBJ2-7, with TRBD2 matching 7 bases. Looked up from germline, CDR1 is KGHDR and CDR2 is SFDVKD. This CDR3 has 12 residues. V trimming: 9 bases; J trimming: 2 bases; junction bases outside the gene matches: 3. The DNA for the CDR3 is TGTGCCACCCAGGGAGGGACCTACGAGCAGTACTTC. The encoded protein is CATQGGTYEQYF.

This chain connects TRBV7-9 to TRBJ1-5; perhaps TRBD1 as D (5 bases). CDR1 and CDR2 from the germline V gene are SEHNR and FQNEAQ (reference sequence). V was clipped by 1 base and J by 3 bases, with 13 bases between them. CDR3 size: 16 residues. The CDR3 DNA is TGTGCCAGCAGCTTAGGTGGGGGAGGACACAATCAGCCCCAGCATTTT. Amino acid sequence: CASSLGGGGHNQPQHF. The full variable domain, rest sourced from reference TRBV7-9 and TRBJ1-5, is DTGVSQNPRHKITKRGQNVTFRCDPISEHNRLYWYRQTLGQGPEFLTYFQNEAQLEKSRLLSDRFSAERPKGSFSTLEIQRTEQGDSAMYLCASSLGGGGHNQPQHFGDGTRLSIL.

The chain carries TRBV7-2 and TRBJ2-7, with TRBD2 matching 9 bases. This CDR3 has 15 amino acids. Trimming cost V 3 bases and J 7 bases; bases outside gene matches: 10. CDR1 is SGHTA and CDR2 is FQGNSA in the germline V gene. Here the CDR3 DNA reads TGTGCCAGCAGCTTGGCGATAGCGGGAGCGGGAGAGCAGTACTTC. Its translation: CASSLAIAGAGEQYF. Combining the CDR3 with reference TRBV7-2 and TRBJ2-7 gives the whole variable domain GAGVSQSPSNKVTEKGKDVELRCDPISGHTALYWYRQSLGQGLEFLIYFQGNSAPDKSGLPSDRFSAERTGGSVSTLTIQRTQQEDSAVYLCASSLAIAGAGEQYFGPGTRLTVT.

The rearrangement joins TRBV27 to TRBJ1-3; D is unclear. The length of the CDR3 is 13 residues. Trimming took 5 bases from V and 7 from J, leaving 12 bases between them. The germline gives CDR1 MNHEY, CDR2 SMNVEV (reference sequence). This CDR3 is CASSPPARNTIYF. In DNA form, the CDR3 reads TGTGCCAGCAGTCCCCCGGCGCGGAACACCATATATTTT.

This clone has only one observation. CDR3 region: CASSRTGHNSPLHF. CDR3 DNA: TGTGCCAGCAGTCGGACAGGGCATAATTCACCCCTCCACTTT. This chain links TRBV6-5 with TRBJ1-6; 8 bases are shared with TRBD1. The CDR3 totals 14 residues. Germline V gene data show CDR1 as MNHEY and CDR2 as SVGAGI. Trimming cost V 5 bases and J 5 bases; bases outside gene matches: 2.

The CDR3 DNA reads TGTGCCAGCAGCTTAGGGCAAGGGGTATATGGCTACACCTTC. Protein: CASSLGQGVYGYTF. The rearrangement joins TRBV7-2 to TRBJ1-2; TRBD1 might be the D (5 bases). Germline V gene sequence: CDR1 SGHTA, CDR2 FQGNSA. Trimming shortened V by 1 base and J by 5 bases, and 11 bases separated the two germline ends. The CDR3 length is 14 residues.

This clone was recorded once. The chain carries TRBV27 and TRBJ2-5; 11 nucleotides line up with TRBD2. Unmatched junction bases numbered 18, after V lost 6 bases and J lost 3 bases. The germline gives CDR1 MNHEY, CDR2 SMNVEV (reference sequence). This CDR3 spans 19 amino acids. CDR3 protein: CASSPWGTSGFVGKETQYF. CDR3 nucleotides: TGTGCCAGCAGCCCCTGGGGGACTAGCGGTTTCGTTGGAAAAGAGACCCAGTACTTC.

The V gene is TRBV5-4, the J gene TRBJ1-4, with D tentatively TRBD1 (5 bases). Looked up from germline, CDR1 is SGHNT and CDR2 is YYREEE (reference sequence). The CDR3 sequence is 15 residues long. V gave up 5 bases and J gave up 7 bases, with 18 bases separating them. CDR3: CASSYGYGGGEKLFF. The CDR3, as DNA: TGTGCCAGCAGTTACGGGTATGGGGGAGGTGAAAAACTGTTTTTT. The full variable domain, its missing parts supplied by reference TRBV5-4 and TRBJ1-4, is ETGVTQSPTHLIKTRGQQVTLRCSSQSGHNTVSWYQQALGQGPQFIFQYYREEENGRGNFPPRFSGLQFPNYSSELNVNALELDDSALYLCASSYGYGGGEKLFFGSGTQLSVL.